This T cell receptor (beta chain) was sequenced during a study of cytotoxic CD8 clonotypes in ibrutinib-treated CLL. Overall study context: With a range of 6 to 36, the median treatment time before response samples were taken was over 9 months.

CDR3 length: 14 residues. Trimming shortened V by 4 bases and J by 4 bases, and 13 bases separated the two germline ends. Germline assignment: CDR1 WSHSY and CDR2 SAAADI. Here immunoSEQ multiplex PCR was the method, and the copy in TCRdb shows in-frame clones only, minus some. Of 250,000 to 350,000 clones in the sample, more than 70% are singletons; the top ten hold around 6%. Details on this clone: Its matching antigen is unknown.

Points from the study as a whole: Ibrutinib response saw clonality rise, and progression saw it return toward baseline.

The source was PBMCs, collected at disease progression, from a patient treated with ibrutinib. The rearrangement links TRBV10-2 to TRBJ1-1; a weak D match, TRBD1 (5 bases). This clonotype originated in a human donor with chronic lymphocytic leukemia. CDR3 amino acids: CASSGRVGGTEAFF. CDR3 bases: TGCGCCAGCAGTGGTAGGGTGGGGGGCACTGAAGCTTTCTTT.